A selection of T cell receptor beta chains follows, all from one sample in a study of T cell repertoires in cytomegalovirus infection. For these TCRs, the target antigens are not known. TCRdb re-derived calls from the reads in MiXCR, one entry per CDR3 protein. In the table there are roughly 920,000 distinct CDR3 sequences, under 40% of which are singletons. The sample in question was cultured CD8+ T cells from PBMCs, obtained from culture after CMV antigen stimulation. These TCRs come from a human donor in good health (CMV status not recorded). Some clones in this sample may be carry-over from other donors' samples. Both conserved end residues are part of each CDR3. The D gene is left open where the match is weak. Clone size is not always given. Where it is, it says once, few, many or a class for expanded clones.

V gene	CDR3 length	clone size	D gene	J gene	CDR3 protein	CDR3 DNA
TRBV7-9	15	-	-	TRBJ1-1	CASSFGGGFTTEAFF	TGTGCCAGCAGCTTTGGTGGGGGTTTTACTACTGAAGCTTTCTTT
TRBV27	15	-	TRBD2	TRBJ2-3	CATQLAGPSTDTQYF	TGTGCCACCCAGCTAGCGGGGCCTAGCACAGATACGCAGTATTTT
TRBV25-1	14	-	-	TRBJ1-2	CASSERSTNYGYTF	TGTGCCAGCAGTGAACGCAGCACTAACTATGGCTACACCTTC
TRBV6-2/TRBV6-3	12	-	-	TRBJ2-5	CATSWRQETQYF	TGTGCCACCAGCTGGCGGCAAGAGACCCAGTACTTC
TRBV7-6	16	-	TRBD1	TRBJ1-1	CASSSFRDRVDTEAFF	TGTGCCAGCAGCTCGTTCCGGGACAGGGTTGACACTGAAGCTTTCTTT
TRBV28	15	few	-	TRBJ2-2	CASSLPGSNTGELFF	TGTGCCAGCAGTTTACCAGGGTCGAACACCGGGGAGCTGTTTTTT
TRBV6-5	11	few	-	TRBJ1-1	CASNRGAEAFF	TGTGCCAGCAATAGGGGGGCTGAAGCTTTCTTT
TRBV6-1	15	once	-	TRBJ2-3	CASSEGTGFGDTQYF	TGTGCCAGCAGTGAAGGAACGGGATTCGGAGATACGCAGTATTTT
TRBV7-9	16	-	-	TRBJ1-1	CASSHPLHAPSTEAFF	TGTGCCAGCAGCCATCCTCTACACGCCCCGTCCACTGAAGCTTTCTTT
TRBV7-6	15	many	-	TRBJ2-7	CASSSGQRNSYEQYF	TGTGCCAGCAGCTCCGGACAGCGAAACTCCTACGAGCAGTACTTC